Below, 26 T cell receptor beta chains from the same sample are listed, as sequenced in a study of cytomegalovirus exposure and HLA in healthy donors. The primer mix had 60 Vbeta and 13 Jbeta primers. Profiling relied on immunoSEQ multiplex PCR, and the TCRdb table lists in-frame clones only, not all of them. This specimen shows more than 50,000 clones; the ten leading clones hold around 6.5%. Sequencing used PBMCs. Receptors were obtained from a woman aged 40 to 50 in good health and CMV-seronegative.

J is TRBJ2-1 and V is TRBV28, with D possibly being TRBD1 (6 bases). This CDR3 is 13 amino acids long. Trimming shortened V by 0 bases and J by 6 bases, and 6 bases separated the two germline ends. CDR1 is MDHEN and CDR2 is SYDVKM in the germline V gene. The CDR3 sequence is CASSLWDSNEQFF. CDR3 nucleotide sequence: TGTGCCAGCAGTTTATGGGACAGCAATGAGCAGTTCTTC.

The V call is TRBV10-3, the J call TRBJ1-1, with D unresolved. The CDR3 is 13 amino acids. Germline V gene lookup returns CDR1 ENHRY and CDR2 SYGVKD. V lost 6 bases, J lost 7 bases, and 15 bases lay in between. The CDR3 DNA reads TGTGCCATCAGCAGACCACAGCAAAGTGAAGCTTTCTTT. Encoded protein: CAISRPQQSEAFF.

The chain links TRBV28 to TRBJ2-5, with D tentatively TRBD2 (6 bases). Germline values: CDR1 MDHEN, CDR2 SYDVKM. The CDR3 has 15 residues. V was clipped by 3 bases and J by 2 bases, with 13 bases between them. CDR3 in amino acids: CASSFPGVYQETQYF. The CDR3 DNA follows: TGTGCCAGCAGTTTCCCGGGGGTGTATCAAGAGACCCAGTACTTC.

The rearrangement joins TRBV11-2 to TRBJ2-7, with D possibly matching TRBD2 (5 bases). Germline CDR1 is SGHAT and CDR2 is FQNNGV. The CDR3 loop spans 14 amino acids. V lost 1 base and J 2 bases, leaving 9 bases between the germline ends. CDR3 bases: TGTGCCAGCAGCTTAGCCAGCGGAACCTACGAGCAGTACTTC. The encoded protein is CASSLASGTYEQYF.

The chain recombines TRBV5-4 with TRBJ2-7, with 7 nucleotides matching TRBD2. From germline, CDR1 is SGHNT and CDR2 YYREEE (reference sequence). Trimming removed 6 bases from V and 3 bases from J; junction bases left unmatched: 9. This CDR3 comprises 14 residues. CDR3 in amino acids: CASTSSAGVYEQYF. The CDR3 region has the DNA TGTGCCAGCACCTCTTCGGCGGGGGTCTACGAGCAGTACTTC. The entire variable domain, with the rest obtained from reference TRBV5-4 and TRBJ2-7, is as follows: ETGVTQSPTHLIKTRGQQVTLRCSSQSGHNTVSWYQQALGQGPQFIFQYYREEENGRGNFPPRFSGLQFPNYSSELNVNALELDDSALYLCASTSSAGVYEQYFGPGTRLTVT.

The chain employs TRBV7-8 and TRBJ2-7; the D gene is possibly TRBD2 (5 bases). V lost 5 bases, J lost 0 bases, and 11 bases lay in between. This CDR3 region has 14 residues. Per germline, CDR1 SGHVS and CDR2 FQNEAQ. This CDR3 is CASSPARDSYEQYF. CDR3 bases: TGTGCCAGCAGCCCTGCTCGGGACTCCTACGAGCAGTACTTC.

The CDR3: CASSPIYGYTF. In DNA form, the CDR3 reads TGTGCCAGCAGCCCCATCTATGGCTACACCTTC. V usage is TRBV7-2 and J usage is TRBJ1-2; D gene uncertain. CDR1 is SGHTA, CDR2 FQGNSA, per germline. This CDR3 spans 11 amino acids. Trimming removed 5 bases at V and 4 bases at J, with 5 bases between.

The CDR3 is CASSQDQGQRVRFF. CDR3 sequence (DNA): TGTGCCAGCAGCCAAGATCAAGGACAGCGCGTGAGGTTCTTC. The V and J genes are TRBV4-2 and TRBJ2-1; TRBD1 might be the D (6 bases). Trimming shortened V by 0 bases and J by 15 bases, and 18 bases separated the two germline ends. This CDR3 contains 14 residues. Germline V gene data show CDR1 as LGHNA and CDR2 as YNFKEQ.

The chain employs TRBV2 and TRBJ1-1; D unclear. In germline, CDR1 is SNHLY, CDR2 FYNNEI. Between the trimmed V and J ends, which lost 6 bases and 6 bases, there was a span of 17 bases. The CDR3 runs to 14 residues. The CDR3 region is CASRGQGIGAEAFF. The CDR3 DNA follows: TGTGCCAGCAGGGGTCAAGGGATCGGGGCTGAAGCTTTCTTT.

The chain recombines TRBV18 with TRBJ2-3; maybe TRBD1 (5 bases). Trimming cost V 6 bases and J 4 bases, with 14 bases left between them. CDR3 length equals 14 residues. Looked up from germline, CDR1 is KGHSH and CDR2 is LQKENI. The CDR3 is CASSPNEGADTQYF. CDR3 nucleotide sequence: TGTGCCAGCTCGCCTAATGAAGGGGCAGATACGCAGTATTTT.

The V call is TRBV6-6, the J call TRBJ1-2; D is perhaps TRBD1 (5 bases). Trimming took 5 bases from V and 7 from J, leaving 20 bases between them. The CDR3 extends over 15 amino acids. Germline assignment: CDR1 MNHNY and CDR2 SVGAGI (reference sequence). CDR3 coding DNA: TGTGCCAGCAGTAAGGGACTTGCCCGCGATGGTGGCTACACCTTC. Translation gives CASSKGLARDGGYTF.

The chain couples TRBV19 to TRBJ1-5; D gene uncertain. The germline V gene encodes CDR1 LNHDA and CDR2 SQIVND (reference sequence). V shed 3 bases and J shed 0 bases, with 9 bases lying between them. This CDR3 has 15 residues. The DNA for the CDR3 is TGTGCCAGTAGTATGTTCTCCGGTAGCAATCAGCCCCAGCATTTT. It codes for CASSMFSGSNQPQHF.

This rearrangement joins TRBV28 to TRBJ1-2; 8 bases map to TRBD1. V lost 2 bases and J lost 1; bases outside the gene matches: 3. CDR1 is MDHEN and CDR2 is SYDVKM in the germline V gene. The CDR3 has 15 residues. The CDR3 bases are TGTGCCAGCAGTTTAAGCGGACAGGGTAACTATGGCTACACCTTC. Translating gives CASSLSGQGNYGYTF.

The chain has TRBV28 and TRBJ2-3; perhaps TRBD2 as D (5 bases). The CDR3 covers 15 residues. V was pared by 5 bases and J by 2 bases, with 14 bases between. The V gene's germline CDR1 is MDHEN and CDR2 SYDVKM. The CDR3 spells CASSASGVSTDTQYF. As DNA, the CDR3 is TGTGCCAGCAGTGCCAGCGGAGTCTCCACAGATACGCAGTATTTT. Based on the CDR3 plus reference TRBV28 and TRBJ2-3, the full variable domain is DVKVTQSSRYLVKRTGEKVFLECVQDMDHENMFWYRQDPGLGLRLIYFSYDVKMKEKGDIPEGYSVSREKKERFSLILESASTNQTSMYLCASSASGVSTDTQYFGPGTRLTVL.

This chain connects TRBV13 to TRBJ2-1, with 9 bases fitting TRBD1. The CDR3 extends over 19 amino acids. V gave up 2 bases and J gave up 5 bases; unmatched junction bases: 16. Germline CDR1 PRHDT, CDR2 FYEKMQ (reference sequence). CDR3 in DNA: TGTGCCAGCAGCTTATACCCGCCTGGGGGGACAGGGATCAACAATGAGCAGTTCTTC. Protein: CASSLYPPGGTGINNEQFF.

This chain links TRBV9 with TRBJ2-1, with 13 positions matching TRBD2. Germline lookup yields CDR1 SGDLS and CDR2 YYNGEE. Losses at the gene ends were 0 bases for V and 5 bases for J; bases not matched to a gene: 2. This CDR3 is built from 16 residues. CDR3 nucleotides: TGTGCCAGCAGCGTAGGGACTAGCGGGGGTAACAATGAGCAGTTCTTC. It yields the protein CASSVGTSGGNNEQFF. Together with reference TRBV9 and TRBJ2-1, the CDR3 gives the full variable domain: DSGVTQTPKHLITATGQRVTLRCSPRSGDLSVYWYQQSLDQGLQFLIQYYNGEERAKGNILERFSAQQFPDLHSELNLSSLELGDSALYFCASSVGTSGGNNEQFFGPGTRLTVL.

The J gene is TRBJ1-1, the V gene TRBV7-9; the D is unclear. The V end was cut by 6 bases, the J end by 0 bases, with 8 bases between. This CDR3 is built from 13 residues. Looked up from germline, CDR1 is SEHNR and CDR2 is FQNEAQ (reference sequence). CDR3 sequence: CASSGTVNTEAFF. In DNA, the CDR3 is TGTGCCAGCAGTGGTACAGTGAACACTGAAGCTTTCTTT. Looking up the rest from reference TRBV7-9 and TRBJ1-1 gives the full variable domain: DTGVSQNPRHKITKRGQNVTFRCDPISEHNRLYWYRQTLGQGPEFLTYFQNEAQLEKSRLLSDRFSAERPKGSFSTLEIQRTEQGDSAMYLCASSGTVNTEAFFGQGTRLTVV.

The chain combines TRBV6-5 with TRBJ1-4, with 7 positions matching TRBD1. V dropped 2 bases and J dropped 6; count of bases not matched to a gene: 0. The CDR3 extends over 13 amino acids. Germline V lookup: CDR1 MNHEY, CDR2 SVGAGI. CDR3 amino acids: CASSYGQDEKLFF. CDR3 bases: TGTGCCAGCAGTTACGGACAGGATGAAAAACTGTTTTTT.

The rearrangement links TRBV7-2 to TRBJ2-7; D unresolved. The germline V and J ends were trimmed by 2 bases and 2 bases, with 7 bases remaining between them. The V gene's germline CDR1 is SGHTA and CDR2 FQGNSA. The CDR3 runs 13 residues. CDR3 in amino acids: CASSLPGTYEQYF. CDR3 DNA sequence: TGTGCCAGCAGCTTACCAGGAACCTACGAGCAGTACTTC.

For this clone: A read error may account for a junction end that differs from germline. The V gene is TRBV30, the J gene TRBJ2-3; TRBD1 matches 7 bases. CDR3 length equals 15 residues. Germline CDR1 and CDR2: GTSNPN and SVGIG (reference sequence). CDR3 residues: CAGSGPGQSTDTQYF. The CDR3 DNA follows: TGTGCCGGGAGTGGGCCGGGACAGAGCACAGATACGCAGTATTTT.

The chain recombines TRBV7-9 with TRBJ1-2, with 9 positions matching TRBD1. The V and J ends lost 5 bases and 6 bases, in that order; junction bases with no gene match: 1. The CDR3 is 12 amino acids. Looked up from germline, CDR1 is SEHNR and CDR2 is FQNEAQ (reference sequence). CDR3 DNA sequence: TGTGCCAGCAGCCGGACAGGGGATGGCTACACCTTC. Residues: CASSRTGDGYTF.

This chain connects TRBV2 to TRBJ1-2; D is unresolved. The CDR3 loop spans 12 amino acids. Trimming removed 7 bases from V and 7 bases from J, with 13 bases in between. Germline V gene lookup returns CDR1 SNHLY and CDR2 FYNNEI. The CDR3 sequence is CASTNERAGYTF. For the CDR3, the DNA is TGTGCCAGCACAAACGAGAGGGCTGGCTACACCTTC.

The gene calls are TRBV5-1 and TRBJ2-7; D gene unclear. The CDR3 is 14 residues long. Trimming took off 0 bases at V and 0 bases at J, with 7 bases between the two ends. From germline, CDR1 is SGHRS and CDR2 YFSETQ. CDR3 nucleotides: TGCGCCAGCAGCTTGGAATTAATCTCCTACGAGCAGTACTTC. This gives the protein CASSLELISYEQYF.

DNA for the CDR3: TGTGCCAGCAGCTGGGACAGGGGAGGTGAAAAACTGTTTTTT. Translated, it gives CASSWDRGGEKLFF. The chain is built from TRBV7-8 and TRBJ1-4; 10 bases are shared with TRBD1. The trim removed 4 bases at V and 7 bases at J, leaving 3 bases unmatched. This CDR3 is 14 amino acids long. Germline lookup yields CDR1 SGHVS and CDR2 FQNEAQ.

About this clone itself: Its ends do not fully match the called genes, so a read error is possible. CDR3 region: CASSSTGGSDNEQFF. The DNA of the CDR3 is TGTGCCAGCAGCTCTACGGGAGGCTCCGACAATGAGCAGTTCTTC. The chain combines TRBV7-2 with TRBJ2-1, with 7 nucleotides matching TRBD2. From germline, CDR1 is SGHTA and CDR2 FQGNSA. CDR3 length: 15 residues.

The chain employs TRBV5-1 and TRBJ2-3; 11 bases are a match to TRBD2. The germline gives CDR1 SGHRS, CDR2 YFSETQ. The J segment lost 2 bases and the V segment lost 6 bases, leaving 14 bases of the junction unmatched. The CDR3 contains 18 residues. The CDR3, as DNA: TGCGCCAGCAACGTAGCCCCGGGACTAGCGGTTTACACAGATACGCAGTATTTT. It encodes CASNVAPGLAVYTDTQYF.